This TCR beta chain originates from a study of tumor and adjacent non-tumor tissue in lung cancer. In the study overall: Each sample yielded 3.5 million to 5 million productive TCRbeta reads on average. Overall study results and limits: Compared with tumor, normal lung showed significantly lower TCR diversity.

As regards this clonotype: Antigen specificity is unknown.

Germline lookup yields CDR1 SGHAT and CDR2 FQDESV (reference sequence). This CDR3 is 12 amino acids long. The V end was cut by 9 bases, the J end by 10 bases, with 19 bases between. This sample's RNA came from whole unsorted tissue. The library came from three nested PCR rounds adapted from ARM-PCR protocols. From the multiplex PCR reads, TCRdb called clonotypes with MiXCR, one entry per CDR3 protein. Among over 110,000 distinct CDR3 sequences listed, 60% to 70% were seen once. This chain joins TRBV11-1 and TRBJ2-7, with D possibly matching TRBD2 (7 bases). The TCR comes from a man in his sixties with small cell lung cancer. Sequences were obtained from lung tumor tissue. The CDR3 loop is CASSGQGRDQYF. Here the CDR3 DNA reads TGTGCCAGTAGCGGGCAGGGGCGCGATCAGTACTTC.